The present T cell receptor (beta chain) was sequenced within a study of blood T cell repertoires in COVID-19. Overall study: The United States, Italy and Spain supplied acute and convalescent COVID-19 samples. T cells, B-cell-depleted T cells, or PBMCs provided the cDNA or gDNA that served as material.

This CDR3 comprises 12 residues. Trimming left V 11 bases short and J 7 bases short, with 14 bases between. TCRdb's table, derived via immunoSEQ multiplex PCR, lists solely in-frame clones and lacks some. The data show 250,000 or so clones, with approximately 84% seen just once and about 4% held by the top ten. This clone showed up just once. The source of this sequence is a man aged 45 to 65 with acute or convalescent COVID-19. The rearrangement uses TRBV12-3 or TRBV12-4 and TRBJ1-4, with D unresolved. Source material: peripheral blood. This CDR3 reads CACQRIAEKLFF. The CDR3 DNA reads as TGTGCCTGTCAAAGGATAGCTGAAAAACTGTTTTTT.